This T cell receptor (beta chain) is from a study of T cells after somatic rescue of genetic block (dated by TCRdb to about 2020). About the investigation overall: What the study looked at was long-term robustness, specifically in a T-cell system that came about through somatic rescue of a genetic block in T-cell development.

The library came from the immunoSEQ multiplex PCR assay. TCRdb took this table from immuneACCESS and kept in-frame rearrangements with V and J called. Such tables lack part of the clones; where checked against another copy, unresolved V genes explain under half of the gap, and the rest is unexplained. This sample is represented by about 12,000 clones; 78% of them were singletons. Jointly, the top ten make up roughly 8% of the sample. Looking up the germline V gene yields CDR1 SGHVS and CDR2 FNYEAQ. For this chain, trimming is 5 bases at the V end and 6 bases at the J end, and the number of junction bases without a gene match is 10. The CDR3, from cysteine to phenylalanine, totals 16 residues. The sequence is cut down to CDR3 DNA, 48 bases in frame from base 1. As for this clone: Its antigen is still unknown. Per-nucleotide qualities are absent, and no much larger clonotype sits a single base away.

The chain is assembled from TRBV7-6 and TRBJ2-2; TRBD2 fits 9 bases in the junction. This receptor was taken from a boy under 18. The sample taken for sequencing was peripheral blood mononuclear cells (PBMCs). The sequence in DNA is TGTGCCAGCAGCCCAATAACGGGACTAGCCTCCGGGGAGCTGTTTTTT. Its translation reads: CASSPITGLASGELFF.